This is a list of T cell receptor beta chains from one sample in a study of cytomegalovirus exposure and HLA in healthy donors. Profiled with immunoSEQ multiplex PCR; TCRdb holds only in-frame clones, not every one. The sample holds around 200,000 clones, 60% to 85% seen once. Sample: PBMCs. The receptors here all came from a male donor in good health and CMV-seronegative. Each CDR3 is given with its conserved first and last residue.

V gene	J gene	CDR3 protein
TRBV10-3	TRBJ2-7	CAISEGTSGPYEQYF
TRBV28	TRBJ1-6	CASRTRGRGSPLHF
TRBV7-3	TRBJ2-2	CASTRAGGPVGELFF
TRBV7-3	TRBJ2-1	CASSPPWTSGRAFGNEQFF
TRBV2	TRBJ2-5	CASRIAYTRETQYF
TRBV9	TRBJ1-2	CASSVGGSGYGYTF
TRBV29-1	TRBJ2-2	CSVVTASNTGELFF
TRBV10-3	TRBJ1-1	CAISSDRENTEAFF
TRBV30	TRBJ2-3	CAWRARGRAIDTQYF
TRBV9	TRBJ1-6	CASSVGGTGGSPLHF
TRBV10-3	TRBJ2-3	CAISSPRGGADTQYF
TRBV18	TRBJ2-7	CASSPPAGTYEQYF
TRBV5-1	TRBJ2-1	CASSPDNLNEQFF
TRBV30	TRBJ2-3	CAWSVRGPTDTQYF
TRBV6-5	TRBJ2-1	CASSLSGQGANNEQFF
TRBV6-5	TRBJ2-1	CASKEGGRADEQFF
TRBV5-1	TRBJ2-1	CASSGSGGASTMSSYNEQFF
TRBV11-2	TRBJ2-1	CASSSTGGGYNEQFF
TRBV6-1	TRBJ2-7	CASSNRDRGSYEQYF
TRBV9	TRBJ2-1	CASSDFNGEQFF